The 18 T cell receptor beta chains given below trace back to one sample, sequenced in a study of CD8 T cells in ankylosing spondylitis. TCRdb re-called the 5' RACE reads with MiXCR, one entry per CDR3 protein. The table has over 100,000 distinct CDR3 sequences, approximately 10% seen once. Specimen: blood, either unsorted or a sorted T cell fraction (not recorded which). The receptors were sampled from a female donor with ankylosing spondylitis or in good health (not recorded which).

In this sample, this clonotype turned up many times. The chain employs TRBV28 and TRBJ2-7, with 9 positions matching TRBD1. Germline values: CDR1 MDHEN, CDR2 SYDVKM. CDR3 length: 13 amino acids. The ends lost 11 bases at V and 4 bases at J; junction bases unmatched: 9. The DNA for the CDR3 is TGTGCCTCCACCGGGACAGGGAATTACGAGCAGTACTTC. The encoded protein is CASTGTGNYEQYF.

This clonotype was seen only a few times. CDR3 sequence (DNA): TGTGCCATCAGTGGGGAACAGGGCTATGGCTACACCTTC. This codes for CAISGEQGYGYTF. V usage is TRBV10-3 and J usage is TRBJ1-2; a possible D gene is TRBD1 (6 bases). The CDR3 extends over 13 amino acids. Looked up from germline, CDR1 is ENHRY and CDR2 is SYGVKD. V shed 4 bases and J shed 4 bases, with 10 bases lying between them.

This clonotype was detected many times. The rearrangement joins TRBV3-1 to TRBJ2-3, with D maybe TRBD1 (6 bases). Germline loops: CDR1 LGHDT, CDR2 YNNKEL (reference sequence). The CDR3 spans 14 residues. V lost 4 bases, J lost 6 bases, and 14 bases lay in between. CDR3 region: CASSLTGIGDTQYF. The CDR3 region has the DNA TGTGCCAGCAGCCTCACAGGGATCGGCGATACGCAGTATTTT.

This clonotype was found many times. The DNA for the CDR3 is TGTGCCAGCAGCATTAAAGTGGGTCTCAATGAGCAGTTCTTC. Encoded protein: CASSIKVGLNEQFF. The chain recombines TRBV7-8 with TRBJ2-1; D gene uncertain. The V gene's germline CDR1 is SGHVS and CDR2 FQNEAQ. V lost 5 bases to trimming and J lost 6 bases, with 14 bases between them. The CDR3 is 14 residues long.

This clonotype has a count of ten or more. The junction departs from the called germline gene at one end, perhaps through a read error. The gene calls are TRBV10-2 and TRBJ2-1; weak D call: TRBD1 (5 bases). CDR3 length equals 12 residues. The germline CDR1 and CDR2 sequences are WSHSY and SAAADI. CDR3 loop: CASSEAGFILLF. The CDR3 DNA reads TGCGCCAGCAGTGAGGCAGGGTTTATCCTCCTCTTC.

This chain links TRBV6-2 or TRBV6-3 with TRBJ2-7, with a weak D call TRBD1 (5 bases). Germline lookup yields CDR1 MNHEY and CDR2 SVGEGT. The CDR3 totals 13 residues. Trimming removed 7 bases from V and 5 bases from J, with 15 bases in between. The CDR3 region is CASIRPGLDEQYF. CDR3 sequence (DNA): TGTGCCAGCATTAGGCCAGGGTTGGACGAGCAGTACTTC.

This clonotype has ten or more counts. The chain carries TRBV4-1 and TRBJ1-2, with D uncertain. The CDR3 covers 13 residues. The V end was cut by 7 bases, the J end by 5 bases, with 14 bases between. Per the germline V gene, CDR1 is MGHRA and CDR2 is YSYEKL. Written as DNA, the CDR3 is TGCGCCAGCAAGCGAAACTCGCGATATGGCTACACCTTC. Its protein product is CASKRNSRYGYTF.

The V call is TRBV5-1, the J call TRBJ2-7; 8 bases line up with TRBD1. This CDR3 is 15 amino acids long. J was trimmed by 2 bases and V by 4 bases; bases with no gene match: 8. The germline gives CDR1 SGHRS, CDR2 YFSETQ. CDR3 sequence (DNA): TGCGCCAGCAGCCTGGGAAGGACAGGGACCTACGAGCAGTACTTC. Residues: CASSLGRTGTYEQYF.

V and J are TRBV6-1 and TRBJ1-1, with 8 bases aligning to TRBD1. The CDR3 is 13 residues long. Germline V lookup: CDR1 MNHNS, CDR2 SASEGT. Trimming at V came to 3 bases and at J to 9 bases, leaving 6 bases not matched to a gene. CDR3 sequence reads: CASSDSDRDKAFF. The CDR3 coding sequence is TGTGCCAGCAGTGATTCGGACAGGGATAAAGCTTTCTTT.

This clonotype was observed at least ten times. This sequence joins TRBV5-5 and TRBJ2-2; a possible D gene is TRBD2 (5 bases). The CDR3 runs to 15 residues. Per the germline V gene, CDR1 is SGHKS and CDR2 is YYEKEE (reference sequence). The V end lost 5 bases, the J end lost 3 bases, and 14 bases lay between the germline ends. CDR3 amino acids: CASSSDSSYTGELFF. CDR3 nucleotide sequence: TGTGCCAGCAGTTCGGACTCTTCCTACACCGGGGAGCTGTTTTTT.

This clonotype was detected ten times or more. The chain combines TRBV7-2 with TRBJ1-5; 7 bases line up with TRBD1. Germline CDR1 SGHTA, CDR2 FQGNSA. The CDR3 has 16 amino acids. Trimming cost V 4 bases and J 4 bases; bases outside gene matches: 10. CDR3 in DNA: TGTGCCAGCAGCTCAGATTGGGACAGCCCGAATCAGCCCCAGCATTTT. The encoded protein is CASSSDWDSPNQPQHF.

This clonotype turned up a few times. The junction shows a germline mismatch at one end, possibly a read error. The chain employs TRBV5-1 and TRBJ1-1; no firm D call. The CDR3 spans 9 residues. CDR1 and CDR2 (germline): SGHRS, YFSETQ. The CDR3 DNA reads TGCGCCAGCAGCTCCAGACCCCTCTTT. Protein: CASSSRPLF.

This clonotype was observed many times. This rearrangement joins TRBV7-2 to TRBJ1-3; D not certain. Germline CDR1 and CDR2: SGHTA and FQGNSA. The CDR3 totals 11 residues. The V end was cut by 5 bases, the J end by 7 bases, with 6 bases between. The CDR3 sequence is CASSLSNTIYF. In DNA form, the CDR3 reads TGTGCCAGCAGCCTCAGCAACACCATATATTTT.

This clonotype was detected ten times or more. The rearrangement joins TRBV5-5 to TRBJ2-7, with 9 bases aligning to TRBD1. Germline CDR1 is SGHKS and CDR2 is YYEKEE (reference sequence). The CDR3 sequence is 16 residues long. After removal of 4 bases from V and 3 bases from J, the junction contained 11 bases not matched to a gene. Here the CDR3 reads CASSEDRGSPFYEQYF. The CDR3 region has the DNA TGTGCCAGCAGCGAAGACAGGGGGTCACCCTTCTACGAGCAGTACTTC.

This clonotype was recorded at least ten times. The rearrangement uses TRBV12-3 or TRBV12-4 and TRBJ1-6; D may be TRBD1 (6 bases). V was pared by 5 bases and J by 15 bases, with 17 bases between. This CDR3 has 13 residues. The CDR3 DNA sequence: TGTGCCAGCAGTCTAGGGGGACTGTCGAACCTCCACTTT. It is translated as CASSLGGLSNLHF.

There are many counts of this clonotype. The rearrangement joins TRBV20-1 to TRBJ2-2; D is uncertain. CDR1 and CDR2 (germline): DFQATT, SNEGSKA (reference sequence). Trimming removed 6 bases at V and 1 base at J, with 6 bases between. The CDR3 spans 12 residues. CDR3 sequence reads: CSADKNTGELFF. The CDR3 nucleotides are TGCAGTGCCGACAAGAACACCGGGGAGCTGTTTTTT.

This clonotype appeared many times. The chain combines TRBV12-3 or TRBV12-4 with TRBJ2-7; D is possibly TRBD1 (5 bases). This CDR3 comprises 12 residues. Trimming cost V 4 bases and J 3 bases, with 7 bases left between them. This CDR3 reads CASSWGIYEQYF. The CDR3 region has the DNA TGTGCCAGCAGTTGGGGCATCTACGAGCAGTACTTC.

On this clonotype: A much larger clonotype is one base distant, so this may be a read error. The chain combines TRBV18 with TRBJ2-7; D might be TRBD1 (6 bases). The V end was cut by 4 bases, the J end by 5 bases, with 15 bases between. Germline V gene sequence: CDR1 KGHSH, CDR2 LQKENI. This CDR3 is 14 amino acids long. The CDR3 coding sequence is TGTGCCAGCTCACTAAACAGGGATTTACACGAGCAGTACTTC. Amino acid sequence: CASSLNRDLHEQYF.